The following is a T cell receptor (beta chain) sequence with its context. Antigen specificity is unknown. A much bigger clone sits one base away, suggesting this may be a read error. This sample was taken from a study of response to subunit inactivated influenza vaccine. Study observations and caveats: Authors suggested few new T cells are recruited by each seasonal influenza vaccination.

TCRdb ran MiXCR on the RT-PCR reads and lists one entry per CDR3 protein. There are 430,000 or so distinct CDR3 sequences in the sample; about 10% occur only once, and approximately 12% lies in the top ten. The V gene's germline CDR1 is SQVTM and CDR2 ANQGSEA. The V and J ends lost 4 bases and 10 bases respectively, with 16 bases between them. This CDR3 has 12 amino acids. The chain is built from TRBV29-1 and TRBJ1-1, with D perhaps TRBD1 (5 bases). The source of this sequence is a man between 50 and 59 years old who received an inactivated influenza vaccine. The specimen comprised PBMCs from blood, sampled roughly 6 weeks after vaccination. This chain's CDR3 is CSVALAGGLAFF. The CDR3 DNA reads TGCAGCGTTGCTTTGGCGGGGGGATTAGCTTTCTTT.